This T cell receptor beta chain stems from a study of blood T cell repertoires in COVID-19. For the study at large: Samples of COVID-19 (acute and convalescent) were obtained from the United States, Italy and Spain.

With 5 bases clipped from V and 3 bases from J, the junction kept 8 bases outside the gene matches. This CDR3 contains 16 residues. Germline assignment: CDR1 MNHNY and CDR2 SVGAGI (reference sequence). In the source study's methods: Amplification from reference gene primers served as the basis for estimated nucleated cell counts. Measured with immunoSEQ multiplex PCR; TCRdb has only the in-frame clones, and not every one. From that table come the V and J calls and clone size; the DNA was used to work out D and trimming. The sample has just over 250,000 clones, approximately 92% seen once; the top ten hold under 3%.

The TCR sequence derives from a person aged 18 to 30 with COVID-19, enrolled during active disease. Sample: peripheral blood. The chain uses TRBV6-6 and TRBJ2-2, with 8 nucleotides matching TRBD1. The chain's CDR3 is CASSPRTGSYTGELFF. The CDR3 coding sequence is TGTGCCAGCAGTCCAAGGACAGGGAGTTACACCGGGGAGCTGTTTTTT.